This TCR beta chain derives from a study of blood T cell repertoires in COVID-19. J gave up 0 bases and V 11 bases, and 10 bases lay outside the gene matches. CDR3 size: 15 residues. The V gene's germline CDR1 is MNHEY and CDR2 SVGAGI. Clones were read by immunoSEQ multiplex PCR, and TCRdb kept only the in-frame ones, dropping some. The repertoire holds about 350,000 clones, with more than 70% as singletons. Sequencing was done on a sample of peripheral blood. V gene TRBV6-5 combines with J gene TRBJ2-1; TRBD1 agrees at 7 bases. The source of this sequence is a woman between 65 and 79 years old with COVID-19, enrolled during active disease. DNA of the CDR3: TGTGCCGCCGACCCGGGACAGAGCTCCTACAATGAGCAGTTCTTC. This gives the protein CAADPGQSSYNEQFF.